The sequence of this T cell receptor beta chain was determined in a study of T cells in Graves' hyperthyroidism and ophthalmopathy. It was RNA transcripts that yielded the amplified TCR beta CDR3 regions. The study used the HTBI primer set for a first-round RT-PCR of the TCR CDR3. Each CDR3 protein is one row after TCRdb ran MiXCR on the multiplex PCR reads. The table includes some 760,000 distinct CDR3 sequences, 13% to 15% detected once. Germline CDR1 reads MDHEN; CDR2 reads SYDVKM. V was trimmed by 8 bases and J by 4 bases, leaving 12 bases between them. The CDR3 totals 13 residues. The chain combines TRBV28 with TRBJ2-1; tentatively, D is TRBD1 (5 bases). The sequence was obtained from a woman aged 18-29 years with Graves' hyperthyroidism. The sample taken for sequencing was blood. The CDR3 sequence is CASLSGAYNEQFF. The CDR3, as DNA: TGTGCCAGCTTGTCTGGGGCATACAATGAGCAGTTCTTC. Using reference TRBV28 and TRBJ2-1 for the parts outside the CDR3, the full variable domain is DVKVTQSSRYLVKRTGEKVFLECVQDMDHENMFWYRQDPGLGLRLIYFSYDVKMKEKGDIPEGYSVSREKKERFSLILESASTNQTSMYLCASLSGAYNEQFFGPGTRLTVL.